These 12 T cell receptor beta chains came from one sample sequenced in a study of blood T cells in healthy people across ages. With a J-beta primer mix and a sample-barcoded 5' primer, a second PCR ran roughly 7 to 11 cycles. In TCRdb, the 5' RACE reads were re-called with MiXCR into one record per CDR3 protein. This repertoire shows approximately 1,000,000 distinct CDR3 sequences, around two fifths found once; its top ten account for around 14%. Material: blood. The receptors here all came from a man between 18 and 29 years old in good health.

This chain uses TRBV25-1 with TRBJ1-2; D is uncertain. V lost 8 bases to trimming and J lost 8 bases, with 9 bases between them. The CDR3 consists of 10 residues. Germline CDR1 reads MGHDK; CDR2 reads SYGVNS. The CDR3 sequence: CASGTAGYTF. The CDR3 bases are TGTGCCAGCGGAACCGCGGGCTACACCTTC.

This clonotype was seen a few times. The chain joins TRBV5-1 to TRBJ1-6; 7 bases line up with TRBD1. Germline CDR1 and CDR2: SGHRS and YFSETQ. The CDR3 spans 15 residues. The V and J ends lost 1 base and 7 bases, in that order; junction bases with no gene match: 5. CDR3 residues: CASSLLTGTNSPLHF. CDR3 bases: TGCGCCAGCAGCTTGTTGACAGGGACAAATTCACCCCTCCACTTT.

The rearrangement joins TRBV4-2 to TRBJ2-1, with D maybe TRBD1 (6 bases). The CDR3 spans 14 residues. Trimming removed 3 bases at V and 9 bases at J, with 15 bases between. From germline, CDR1 is LGHNA and CDR2 YNFKEQ. The CDR3 reads CASSQETGSGEQFF. The CDR3 coding sequence is TGTGCCAGCAGCCAGGAAACAGGGTCCGGTGAGCAGTTCTTC.

CDR3 DNA: TGTGCCAGCAGCCAAGAAGGGACTAGCGAGGCCTCCGAGCAGTACTTC. Translating it yields CASSQEGTSEASEQYF. The chain combines TRBV4-2 with TRBJ2-7; 10 bases align to TRBD2. The CDR3 sequence is 16 residues long. The J segment lost 6 bases and the V segment lost 0 bases, leaving 8 bases of the junction unmatched. The germline V gene has CDR1 LGHNA and CDR2 YNFKEQ.

To note about this clonotype: The junction does not match germline at one end; this may be a read error. The rearrangement joins TRBV29-1 to TRBJ2-1; 8 positions agree with TRBD1. This CDR3 has 16 residues. Germline CDR1 is SQVTM and CDR2 is ANQGSEA. CDR3 residues: CSAEWSAGGAYNEQFF. DNA for the CDR3: TGCAGCGCTGAATGGTCTGCAGGGGGCGCCTACAATGAGCAGTTCTTC.

The sample holds a few counts of this clonotype. CDR3 sequence: CSARDAQGTQGGYTF. For the CDR3, the DNA is TGCAGTGCTAGAGATGCTCAGGGGACCCAAGGGGGCTACACCTTC. This sequence joins TRBV20-1 and TRBJ1-2; D may be TRBD1 (6 bases). This CDR3 has 15 residues. The V gene lost 0 bases and the J gene lost 8 bases, with 19 bases spanning the gap. Germline assignment: CDR1 DFQATT and CDR2 SNEGSKA (reference sequence).

Only a few counts were recorded for this clonotype. The V and J genes are TRBV27 and TRBJ1-2; 8 bases line up with TRBD1. The CDR3 is made up of 15 amino acids. Germline values: CDR1 MNHEY, CDR2 SMNVEV (reference sequence). J lost 4 bases, V lost 5 bases, and 9 bases had no gene match. CDR3: CASSPDRGMAYGYTF. CDR3 DNA: TGTGCCAGCAGTCCCGACAGGGGAATGGCCTATGGCTACACCTTC.

The chain links TRBV12-3 or TRBV12-4 to TRBJ2-2, with 12 bases identical to TRBD2. CDR3 length equals 18 residues. With 2 bases clipped from V and 0 bases from J, the junction kept 4 bases outside the gene matches. This CDR3 is CASSLKRLAGANTGELFF. CDR3 in DNA: TGTGCCAGCAGTTTAAAGAGACTAGCGGGGGCGAACACCGGGGAGCTGTTTTTT.

This clonotype appeared a few times. The chain recombines TRBV3-1 with TRBJ2-3, with a weak D call TRBD2 (5 bases). V gave up 0 bases and J gave up 3 bases, with 16 bases separating them. The CDR3 runs 17 residues. CDR1 and CDR2 from the germline V gene are LGHDT and YNNKEL (reference sequence). The chain's CDR3 is CASSQDFGTSLTDTQYF. CDR3 coding DNA: TGTGCCAGCAGCCAAGATTTTGGAACTAGTTTGACAGATACGCAGTATTTT.

This clonotype has only one observation. V usage is TRBV9 and J usage is TRBJ1-6; perhaps TRBD1 as D (5 bases). V lost 4 bases and J 0 bases, leaving 14 bases between the germline ends. Germline CDR1 reads SGDLS; CDR2 reads YYNGEE. CDR3 length equals 17 residues. This chain's CDR3 is CASSPSGASSYNSPLHF. CDR3 DNA sequence: TGTGCCAGCAGCCCAAGTGGGGCCAGCTCCTATAATTCACCCCTCCACTTT.

The chain couples TRBV9 to TRBJ2-1, with TRBD2 matching 7 bases. The junction had 15 bases not matched to a gene; V was cut back by 4 bases and J by 8 bases. The CDR3 has 16 residues. Germline assignment: CDR1 SGDLS and CDR2 YYNGEE. Written as DNA, the CDR3 is TGTGCCAGCAGCACTGCGACTAGCCACAGGAGGGATGAGCAGTTCTTC. Translated: CASSTATSHRRDEQFF.

This clonotype was counted only a few times. The rearrangement joins TRBV7-2 to TRBJ2-3; D is ambiguous. Germline V lookup: CDR1 SGHTA, CDR2 FQGNSA. V lost 5 bases to trimming and J lost 2 bases, with 17 bases between them. The CDR3 runs to 16 residues. This CDR3 reads CASSPRVSSLTDTQYF. The CDR3 DNA reads TGTGCCAGCAGCCCTAGAGTCAGCTCCCTCACAGATACGCAGTATTTT.